This TCR beta chain was captured by sequencing in a study of regulatory T cells in long-lasting Graves disease. General study results and limits: The sample size was small, and this may have reduced accuracy.

Described time point: newly diagnosed GD, antithyroid drugs for less than 3 months. The TCR library was prepared using RNA isolated from PBMCs. The CDR3 consists of 14 residues. The V segment lost 5 bases and the J segment 5 bases; nucleotides outside the gene matches: 3. Germline V CDR1 and CDR2: LNHDA, SQIVND (reference sequence). Building the TCR beta libraries relied on iRepertoire HTBI primers, and CDR3 regions underwent Arm-PCR. From the multiplex PCR reads, TCRdb called clonotypes with MiXCR, one entry per CDR3 protein. The table shows more than 450,000 distinct CDR3 sequences, with approximately 12% occurring only once. This clonotype was observed many times. The antigen remains unidentified. These data also formed part of another study, on T cells in Graves' hyperthyroidism and ophthalmopathy. That source reports: Primed by the HTBI set, a first-round RT-PCR was run on the TCR CDR3.

The V call is TRBV19, the J call TRBJ2-7; TRBD2 matches at 13 bases. This clonotype was sampled from a woman aged 25 to 39 with Graves disease. This sample comprised peripheral blood mononuclear cells (PBMCs), obtained at new diagnosis, from a patient treated with antithyroid drugs. The CDR3 DNA reads as TGTGCCAGTAGTTACGGGACTAGCGGGAACGAGCAGTACTTC. Residues: CASSYGTSGNEQYF.